The clone carrying this TCR beta chain has a count of ten or more. Its antigen remains unidentified. Unique molecular identifiers were attached to individual cDNA molecules. TCRdb re-derived calls from the 5' RACE reads in MiXCR, one entry per CDR3 protein. The data show tens of thousands of distinct CDR3 sequences, approximately 9.1% seen once. The data derive from a study of early T cells in non-severe SARS-CoV-2 infection. As for the study in general: Bulk RNA taken from unsorted whole blood was sequenced, leaving chains unpaired.

Study-wide points: A preference for anti-spike CD8 responses marked VDJdb matching, which missed private and CD4 specificities.

The CDR3 extends over 16 amino acids. Germline CDR1 and CDR2: WNHNN and SYGVQD (reference sequence). Trimming took 6 bases from V and 3 from J, leaving 21 bases between them. This clonotype was obtained from an adult who was a healthcare worker with PCR-confirmed SARS-CoV-2 infection or an uninfected control (not recorded which). The source material was whole blood. V gene TRBV10-1 combines with J gene TRBJ2-7, with a weak D call TRBD1 (6 bases). The chain's CDR3 is CASSEVTGKRIYEQYF. As DNA, the CDR3 is TGCGCCAGCAGCGAGGTTACAGGGAAAAGAATCTACGAGCAGTACTTC.